This TCR beta chain was documented in a study of shared clonotypes between healthy human individuals. Study in general: For every donor, three CD4 naive, three CD4 memory, two CD8 naive and one CD8 memory plates were used. Study findings and constraints: Sequencing depth was expected to influence donor clonotype sharing. Despite large depth, sorted-subset datasets appeared incompletely sequenced.

Germline V lookup: CDR1 SGHRS, CDR2 YFSETQ. V was cut by 1 base and J by 6 bases, with 13 bases left in between. The CDR3 has 14 residues. Comments on this clone: Its cognate antigen is unknown.

Once extracted for a subset, genomic DNA was divided evenly among several immunoSEQ plates. The protocol was immunoSEQ multiplex PCR, while the TCRdb copy is restricted to in-frame clones and leaves out a portion. The sample yields a few million clones, around nine tenths seen once. Sequenced: naive CD4+ T cells sorted from blood. Sample subset: CD45RA+ positively selected. This TCR was sampled from a man younger than 30 in good health. V is TRBV5-1 and J is TRBJ1-2; D may be TRBD1 (5 bases). The CDR3 region has the DNA TGCGCCAGCAGCTTGAGGCAGGTCAGGGATGGCTACACCTTC. Translated, it gives CASSLRQVRDGYTF.